This T cell receptor beta chain appears in the sequencing data of a study of blood T cell repertoires in COVID-19. Germline values: CDR1 LNHDA, CDR2 SQIVND (reference sequence). The CDR3 runs 16 residues. V lost 3 bases to trimming and J lost 2 bases; unmatched junction nucleotides: 7. Seattle participants joined during active infection and were tracked over time. Source study methods: Nucleated cell counts were estimated from reference gene primer amplification. The protocol was immunoSEQ multiplex PCR, while the TCRdb copy is restricted to in-frame clones and leaves out a portion. The V and J calls and the clone size are those of that table, but D and trimming were determined from the DNA. The top ten hold about 11% of the sample, which has 310,000 or so clones, about nine tenths seen once.

The chain uses TRBV19 and TRBJ2-5; TRBD1 matches 9 bases. The clonotype was recovered from a woman aged 25 to 39 with COVID-19, enrolled during active disease. Sequencing used peripheral blood. The CDR3 DNA sequence: TGTGCCAGTAGTATCATAGGGACAGGGATGCAAGAGACCCAGTACTTC. It encodes CASSIIGTGMQETQYF.